Listed here are 5 T cell receptor beta chains from one sample, sequenced in a study of T-cell memory formation after mild COVID-19 (dated by TCRdb to the early 2020s). Library creation used 5' RACE. For sequencing, an Illumina NovaSeq 6000 was employed. The public reads were run again by TCRdb, first through fastp at Q25 and then through MiXCR, and only productive beta chains were kept. Every distinct CDR3 protein forms one entry, paired with its most common genes and DNA. For this sample the table gives more than 45,000 distinct CDR3 sequences, of which 9.3% were detected only once. The ten largest clones represent 10% to 15% of the sample. Sequenced: PBMCs or a T cell subset sorted from them (not recorded which). These receptors all stem from an adult woman who had mild COVID-19 (a few samples of this study predate the infection). The sample titles of this study are shuffled in the database, so cell type and time point are left out; the donor was told from shared clones.

This clonotype occurred a few times. This chain joins TRBV2 and TRBJ1-2; D is ambiguous. V was cut by 5 bases and J by 4 bases, with 11 bases left in between. Germline CDR1 and CDR2: SNHLY and FYNNEI. This CDR3 is built from 13 residues. CDR3: CASSLNSPYGYTF. The DNA of the CDR3 is TGTGCCAGCAGTCTTAACAGCCCCTATGGCTACACCTTC.

The chain uses TRBV6-2 or TRBV6-3 and TRBJ2-7, with 14 bases identical to TRBD2. This CDR3 comprises 15 residues. V lost 5 bases to trimming and J lost 6 bases; unmatched junction nucleotides: 6. Germline CDR1 and CDR2: MNHEY and SVGEGT. The CDR3 region is CASSPGLAGVGEQYV. CDR3 DNA sequence: TGTGCCAGCAGTCCGGGACTAGCGGGGGTAGGCGAGCAGTACGTC.

This clonotype occurred a few times. The V call is TRBV18, the J call TRBJ1-1, with D unclear. CDR3 length: 13 amino acids. Germline V CDR1 and CDR2: KGHSH, LQKENI. V shed 0 bases and J shed 8 bases, with 10 bases lying between them. In DNA form, the CDR3 reads TGTGCCAGCTCACCACCAGACCCCACAGAAGCTTTCTTT. It encodes CASSPPDPTEAFF.

This clonotype was observed at least ten times. The CDR3 loop reads CASRQQDSPLHF. The CDR3 nucleotides are TGTGCCAGCAGACAGCAAGATTCACCCCTCCACTTT. The gene calls are TRBV7-9 and TRBJ1-6, with no clear D. There are 12 residues in the CDR3. V was pared by 6 bases and J by 8 bases, with 8 bases between. The germline V gene encodes CDR1 SEHNR and CDR2 FQNEAQ (reference sequence).

Only a few counts were recorded for this clonotype. The chain joins TRBV20-1 to TRBJ1-2; unclear D gene. The V gene's germline CDR1 is DFQATT and CDR2 SNEGSKA (reference sequence). V lost 1 base to trimming and J lost 3 bases, with 12 bases between them. The CDR3 is made up of 14 amino acids. The chain's CDR3 is CSARAYNSDYGYTF. In nucleotides, the CDR3 is TGCAGTGCTAGAGCGTATAACAGTGACTATGGCTACACCTTC.